What follows are 29 T cell receptor beta chains derived from one specimen sequenced in a study of control samples from healthy donors and cancer patients. The data were produced by immunoSEQ multiplex PCR, yet TCRdb's version contains in-frame clones alone and is incomplete. This table has about 130,000 clones, around nine tenths appearing once. The sample was blood. Every receptor here comes from a man between 35 and 55 years old in good health.

The chain couples TRBV2 to TRBJ2-7, with a possible D match to TRBD1 (6 bases). The CDR3 contains 15 residues. Germline V gives CDR1 SNHLY, CDR2 FYNNEI. V was pared by 7 bases and J by 2 bases, with 18 bases between. The CDR3 DNA reads TGTGCCAGCACCCCTTCGGACAGAAAGGCCTACGAGCAGTACTTC. Protein sequence: CASTPSDRKAYEQYF. The variable domain in full, with the rest retrieved from reference TRBV2 and TRBJ2-7, is EPEVTQTPSHQVTQMGQEVILRCVPISNHLYFYWYRQILGQKVEFLVSFYNNEISEKSEIFDDQFSVERPDGSNFTLKIRSTKLEDSAMYFCASTPSDRKAYEQYFGPGTRLTVT.

This sequence joins TRBV24-1 and TRBJ1-2; a possible D gene is TRBD1 (5 bases). Deletions cut 3 bases from V and 0 bases from J, with 7 bases between. Germline V gives CDR1 KGHDR, CDR2 SFDVKD. There are 14 residues in the CDR3. This CDR3 is CATSDRTSNYGYTF. DNA of the CDR3: TGTGCCACCAGTGATAGGACATCTAACTATGGCTACACCTTC.

A remark on this clone: Compared with germline, one end of the junction differs, possibly owing to a read error. The rearrangement joins TRBV11-1 to TRBJ1-1; 9 bases fit TRBD1. Per germline, CDR1 SGHAT and CDR2 FQDESV (reference sequence). The CDR3 sequence is 14 residues long. The CDR3 bases are TGTGCCAGCAGATTAGACAGGGGGACGACTGAAGCTTTCTTT. Translated, it gives CASRLDRGTTEAFF.

The CDR3 bases are TGTGCCACCAGCAGGGGGACAGGGAACGAAAAACTGTTTTTT. Translation: CATSRGTGNEKLFF. The rearrangement links TRBV15 to TRBJ1-4; 9 bases map to TRBD1. J lost 8 bases, V lost 3 bases, and 4 bases had no gene match. Per germline, CDR1 LNHNV and CDR2 YYDKDF (reference sequence). The CDR3 covers 14 residues.

The rearrangement joins TRBV12-3 or TRBV12-4 to TRBJ1-4; no clear D. The V gene lost 6 bases and the J gene lost 7 bases, with 9 bases spanning the gap. The CDR3 is 12 residues long. For the CDR3, the DNA is TGTGCCAGCAGGGACCTAAGTGAAAAACTGTTTTTT. Amino acids: CASRDLSEKLFF.

J is TRBJ2-2 and V is TRBV5-5; 11 nucleotides line up with TRBD1. J gave up 4 bases and V 6 bases, and 14 bases lay outside the gene matches. This CDR3 has 18 amino acids. Germline V CDR1 and CDR2: SGHKS, YYEKEE (reference sequence). This CDR3 is CASTGQGGIGVSTGELFF. The CDR3 nucleotides read TGTGCCAGCACGGGACAGGGGGGGATTGGAGTGAGCACCGGGGAGCTGTTTTTT.

The V gene is TRBV6-1, the J gene TRBJ1-1; D is unclear. Germline CDR1 reads MNHNS; CDR2 reads SASEGT. This CDR3 contains 15 residues. V lost 3 bases, J lost 0 bases, and 11 bases lay in between. The CDR3 here is CASSEITALNTEAFF. The CDR3 nucleotides read TGTGCCAGCAGTGAGATTACAGCGTTGAACACTGAAGCTTTCTTT.

The V call is TRBV10-2, the J call TRBJ1-2; 7 positions match TRBD1. Germline values: CDR1 WSHSY, CDR2 SAAADI. V was clipped by 6 bases and J by 4 bases; unmatched bases: 11. The CDR3 contains 15 residues. CDR3 bases: TGCGCCAGCAGCATCCTGACAGGGAGTAGCTATGGCTACACCTTC. Translating gives CASSILTGSSYGYTF.

The J gene is TRBJ1-5, the V gene TRBV15; D gene uncertain. The CDR3 loop spans 14 amino acids. The V gene lost 5 bases and the J gene lost 3 bases, with 11 bases spanning the gap. Germline CDR1 is LNHNV and CDR2 is YYDKDF (reference sequence). CDR3 in DNA: TGTGCCACCAGCGCTCCAGGTTACAATCAGCCCCAGCATTTT. It yields the protein CATSAPGYNQPQHF.

This clone was seen once. J is TRBJ2-3 and V is TRBV11-3; tentatively, D is TRBD1 or TRBD2 (6 bases each). From germline, CDR1 is SGHNT and CDR2 YENEEA. This CDR3 is 14 amino acids long. Trimming shortened V by 3 bases and J by 6 bases, and 13 bases separated the two germline ends. In nucleotides, the CDR3 is TGTGCCAGCAGCTTTAGGGGGGCCGGGGATACGCAGTATTTT. Encoded protein: CASSFRGAGDTQYF. The full variable domain, rest sourced from reference TRBV11-3 and TRBJ2-3, is EAGVVQSPRYKIIEKKQPVAFWCNPISGHNTLYWYLQNLGQGPELLIRYENEEAVDDSQLPKDRFSAERLKGVDSTLKIQPAELGDSAVYLCASSFRGAGDTQYFGPGTRLTVL.

This clone was detected a few times. This chain connects TRBV5-1 to TRBJ1-6, with TRBD1 as a possible D gene (5 bases). V lost 4 bases and J 10 bases, leaving 15 bases between the germline ends. Looked up from germline, CDR1 is SGHRS and CDR2 is YFSETQ. This CDR3 has 14 amino acids. The CDR3 region is CASSSDGDASPLHF. In nucleotides, the CDR3 is TGCGCCAGCAGCAGTGATGGGGACGCGTCACCCCTCCACTTT.

This chain links TRBV30 with TRBJ1-5; D gene uncertain. The germline CDR1 and CDR2 sequences are GTSNPN and SVGIG (reference sequence). V shed 1 base and J shed 4 bases, with 11 bases lying between them. The CDR3 totals 14 residues. In nucleotides, the CDR3 is TGTGCCTGGAGTGCTACTGATAGGAATCAGCCCCAGCATTTT. Translating gives CAWSATDRNQPQHF.

The V gene is TRBV5-4, the J gene TRBJ2-2, with D perhaps assigned TRBD1 or TRBD2 (5 bases each). V was clipped by 4 bases and J by 4 bases, with 8 bases between them. In germline, CDR1 is SGHNT, CDR2 YYREEE (reference sequence). The CDR3 totals 13 residues. The chain's CDR3 is CASSRDGTGELFF. The DNA for the CDR3 is TGTGCCAGCAGCAGGGACGGCACCGGGGAGCTGTTTTTT.

The chain has TRBV14 and TRBJ2-3; no clear D. V was shortened by 6 bases and J by 0 bases, with 7 bases between the two germline ends. CDR3 length equals 13 residues. Per the germline V gene, CDR1 is SGHDN and CDR2 is FVKESK. Here the CDR3 reads CASRRSSTDTQYF. The DNA for the CDR3 is TGTGCCAGCAGGCGGTCTAGCACAGATACGCAGTATTTT.

The chain links TRBV7-9 to TRBJ1-5, with D possibly being TRBD1 (5 bases). CDR3 size: 14 residues. V dropped 1 base and J dropped 5 bases, with 9 bases sitting between them. Germline CDR1 is SEHNR and CDR2 is FQNEAQ (reference sequence). Written as DNA, the CDR3 is TGTGCCAGCAGCTTAGGAGGGGTGGATCAGCCCCAGCATTTT. Translation gives CASSLGGVDQPQHF.

The chain couples TRBV2 to TRBJ1-6; unclear D gene. Trimming stripped 4 bases from V and 8 bases from J, with 9 bases between. This CDR3 is 13 amino acids long. Germline V gene data show CDR1 as SNHLY and CDR2 as FYNNEI. The CDR3 reads CASSVEGDSPLHF. The CDR3 DNA follows: TGTGCCAGCAGTGTTGAGGGTGATTCACCCCTCCACTTT.

The gene calls are TRBV25-1 and TRBJ1-5, with 10 positions matching TRBD1. Per the germline V gene, CDR1 is MGHDK and CDR2 is SYGVNS. The junction had 8 bases not matched to a gene; V was cut back by 2 bases and J by 7 bases. The CDR3 is made up of 16 amino acids. CDR3 loop: CASSEQGQGLNQPQHF. DNA of the CDR3: TGTGCCAGCAGTGAACAGGGACAGGGGTTAAACCAGCCCCAGCATTTT.

V is TRBV7-3 and J is TRBJ1-1; 12 bases are shared with TRBD1. The CDR3 extends over 18 amino acids. CDR1 and CDR2 from the germline V gene are SGHTA and FQGTGA. The ends lost 5 bases at V and 3 bases at J; junction bases unmatched: 13. This CDR3 is CASSPSRDRGREDTEAFF. The CDR3 DNA sequence: TGTGCCAGCAGCCCATCCCGGGACAGGGGGCGCGAGGACACTGAAGCTTTCTTT.

The chain couples TRBV4-2 to TRBJ2-6, with D hard to call. V was pared by 3 bases and J by 1 base, with 4 bases between. CDR3 size: 14 residues. Germline assignment: CDR1 LGHNA and CDR2 YNFKEQ. CDR3 loop: CASSQASGANVLTF. For the CDR3, the DNA is TGTGCCAGCAGCCAGGCTTCTGGGGCCAACGTCCTGACTTTC.

V and J are TRBV6-5 and TRBJ2-3, with a possible D match to TRBD1 (5 bases). V lost 6 bases to trimming and J lost 2 bases, with 12 bases between them. Looked up from germline, CDR1 is MNHEY and CDR2 is SVGAGI. This CDR3 region has 14 residues. CDR3 coding DNA: TGTGCCAGCAGGGTACAGGCGTTCACAGATACGCAGTATTTT. It yields the protein CASRVQAFTDTQYF.

This rearrangement joins TRBV5-1 to TRBJ1-1; TRBD1 aligns across 7 bases. Trimming at V came to 4 bases and at J to 5 bases, leaving 8 bases not matched to a gene. The CDR3 extends over 14 amino acids. Per germline, CDR1 SGHRS and CDR2 YFSETQ. Written as DNA, the CDR3 is TGCGCCAGCAGCCCCCCGGGACAGAGGACTGAAGCTTTCTTT. Amino acids: CASSPPGQRTEAFF. Based on the CDR3 plus reference TRBV5-1 and TRBJ1-1, the full variable domain is KAGVTQTPRYLIKTRGQQVTLSCSPISGHRSVSWYQQTPGQGLQFLFEYFSETQRNKGNFPGRFSGRQFSNSRSEMNVSTLELGDSALYLCASSPPGQRTEAFFGQGTRLTVV.

The chain recombines TRBV27 with TRBJ1-4; weak D call: TRBD1 (6 bases). Germline CDR1 is MNHEY and CDR2 is SMNVEV (reference sequence). This CDR3 contains 16 residues. Trimming shortened V by 2 bases and J by 7 bases, and 17 bases separated the two germline ends. This CDR3 is CASSLRSWGAGEKLFF. In DNA form, the CDR3 reads TGTGCCAGCAGTTTAAGAAGCTGGGGGGCAGGTGAAAAACTGTTTTTT.

The rearrangement joins TRBV12-3 or TRBV12-4 to TRBJ1-2; perhaps TRBD1 as D (5 bases). The CDR3 is made up of 12 amino acids. Between the trimmed V and J ends, which lost 6 bases and 8 bases, there was a span of 13 bases. This CDR3 reads CASRGTLGGYTF. In DNA, the CDR3 is TGTGCCAGCAGGGGGACTTTGGGGGGCTACACCTTC.

The chain uses TRBV18 and TRBJ1-5; D is perhaps TRBD1 (5 bases). Germline V CDR1 and CDR2: KGHSH, LQKENI. Trimming pared 8 bases from V and 4 bases from J, leaving 18 bases between. This CDR3 spans 15 amino acids. The CDR3 DNA is TGTGCCAGCGCGGCCGGGACGGTAAGGAATCAGCCCCAGCATTTT. Protein sequence: CASAAGTVRNQPQHF. The whole variable domain, filled in from reference TRBV18 and TRBJ1-5, reads NAGVMQNPRHLVRRRGQEARLRCSPMKGHSHVYWYRQLPEEGLKFMVYLQKENIIDESGMPKERFSAEFPKEGPSILRIQQVVRGDSAAYFCASAAGTVRNQPQHFGDGTRLSIL.

This chain joins TRBV14 and TRBJ1-6; D remains ambiguous. CDR1 is SGHDN, CDR2 FVKESK, per germline. This CDR3 has 14 residues. V was cut by 0 bases and J by 5 bases, with 5 bases left in between. For the CDR3, the DNA is TGTGCCAGCAGCCAAGACAGAAATAATTCACCCCTCCACTTT. The encoded protein is CASSQDRNNSPLHF.

V usage is TRBV7-3 and J usage is TRBJ2-2; D is undetermined. V was shortened by 2 bases and J by 5 bases, with 15 bases between the two germline ends. The CDR3 consists of 16 residues. Germline V gene lookup returns CDR1 SGHTA and CDR2 FQGTGA. The CDR3 loop reads CASSLVRQDGTGELFF. CDR3 DNA: TGTGCCAGCAGCTTAGTGAGGCAGGACGGGACCGGGGAGCTGTTTTTT.

V and J are TRBV28 and TRBJ1-1; 7 positions match TRBD1. Losses at the gene ends were 6 bases for V and 5 bases for J; bases not matched to a gene: 9. This CDR3 is built from 14 residues. Germline CDR1 and CDR2: MDHEN and SYDVKM. The CDR3 reads CASRVGGVGTEAFF. The CDR3 region has the DNA TGTGCCAGCAGAGTAGGGGGCGTCGGAACTGAAGCTTTCTTT.

The chain has TRBV14 and TRBJ2-1; maybe TRBD2 (7 bases). The CDR3 spans 13 residues. Trimming left V 1 base short and J 9 bases short, with 10 bases between. Germline V gene data show CDR1 as SGHDN and CDR2 as FVKESK. The CDR3 loop reads CASSQVRGGEQFF. DNA of the CDR3: TGTGCCAGCAGCCAAGTTAGGGGGGGTGAGCAGTTCTTC.

This clone was seen once. The rearrangement uses TRBV6-5 and TRBJ2-2; the D call may be TRBD1 or TRBD2 (5 bases each). Germline CDR1 is MNHEY and CDR2 is SVGAGI. The CDR3 loop spans 15 amino acids. Trimming took 6 bases from V and 2 from J, leaving 13 bases between them. In DNA form, the CDR3 reads TGTGCCAGCAGCCTTCGGGGCTTAAACACCGGGGAGCTGTTTTTT. Translation gives CASSLRGLNTGELFF.